This TCR beta chain was retrieved from a study of control samples from healthy donors and cancer patients. CDR3 size: 13 residues. Deletions cut 9 bases from V and 1 base from J, with 11 bases between. CDR1 LNHDA and CDR2 SQIVND come from the germline V gene (reference sequence). Sequenced by immunoSEQ multiplex PCR; TCRdb stores in-frame clones only, minus some. In the table there are roughly 200,000 clones, about 90% of which are singletons. The chain carries TRBV19 and TRBJ2-3; D not resolved. This TCR was recovered from a man aged 25 to 45 in good health. The sequencing input was blood. The CDR3: CASQGYRTDTQYF. CDR3 bases: TGTGCCAGCCAAGGATACCGCACAGATACGCAGTATTTT.